This passage covers 15 T cell receptor beta chains from one sample sequenced in a study of cytomegalovirus exposure and HLA in healthy donors. 13 Jbeta primers and 60 Vbeta primers were used for the PCR. Assay: immunoSEQ multiplex PCR; the TCRdb copy retains only in-frame clones and omits some. The data contain some 120,000 clones, approximately 78% of them singletons. Sequenced material: PBMCs. The receptors were gathered from a woman aged 25 to 45 in good health and CMV-seronegative.

V and J are TRBV11-3 and TRBJ1-2; TRBD1 might be the D (6 bases). The CDR3 contains 17 residues. The ends were cut back, 1 base at V and 2 bases at J, with 17 bases in the middle. Per the germline V gene, CDR1 is SGHNT and CDR2 is YENEEA. CDR3 coding DNA: TGTGCCAGCAGCTTAGCCCGAAACAGGGAATGGAACTATGGCTACACCTTC. It codes for CASSLARNREWNYGYTF. The full variable domain, its missing parts supplied by reference TRBV11-3 and TRBJ1-2, is EAGVVQSPRYKIIEKKQPVAFWCNPISGHNTLYWYLQNLGQGPELLIRYENEEAVDDSQLPKDRFSAERLKGVDSTLKIQPAELGDSAVYLCASSLARNREWNYGYTFGSGTRLTVV.

This chain uses TRBV7-9 with TRBJ1-1, with 8 bases aligning to TRBD1. J was trimmed by 1 base and V by 5 bases; bases with no gene match: 3. The germline V gene encodes CDR1 SEHNR and CDR2 FQNEAQ (reference sequence). The length of the CDR3 is 14 residues. The CDR3 nucleotides read TGTGCCAGCAGCATAGGACAGGGGAACACTGAAGCTTTCTTT. Protein sequence: CASSIGQGNTEAFF.

The chain carries TRBV11-2 and TRBJ1-2; D perhaps matches TRBD1 (5 bases). The V end was cut by 5 bases, the J end by 8 bases, with 18 bases between. Germline loops: CDR1 SGHAT, CDR2 FQNNGV. The CDR3 has 14 residues. The CDR3 bases are TGTGCCAGCAGCCACGGGGGGGGATTGAGGGGCTACACCTTC. This encodes CASSHGGGLRGYTF.

The V call is TRBV6-1, the J call TRBJ1-2; a possible D gene is TRBD1 (6 bases). V was clipped by 4 bases and J by 8 bases, with 29 bases between them. CDR1 MNHNS and CDR2 SASEGT come from the germline V gene. The CDR3 totals 18 residues. The CDR3 sequence: CASSAGLGSRGHLLGYTF. The CDR3 nucleotides read TGTGCCAGCAGTGCTGGTCTGGGGTCGCGGGGGCACTTATTGGGCTACACCTTC.

The rearrangement joins TRBV5-4 to TRBJ2-7, with D tentatively TRBD1 (5 bases). In germline, CDR1 is SGHNT, CDR2 YYREEE (reference sequence). V dropped 0 bases and J dropped 4 bases, with 20 bases sitting between them. This CDR3 has 17 residues. The CDR3 bases are TGTGCCAGCAGCTTGGCTCCGGACAACCAACAAGTGTACGAGCAGTACTTC. Its protein product is CASSLAPDNQQVYEQYF.

The J gene is TRBJ2-2, the V gene TRBV5-8; TRBD1 aligns across 8 bases. Germline values: CDR1 SGHTS, CDR2 YDEGEE. Trimming cost V 2 bases and J 0 bases; bases outside gene matches: 3. The CDR3 totals 16 residues. DNA of the CDR3: TGTGCCAGCAGCTTCTGGACAGGGACGAACACCGGGGAGCTGTTTTTT. Translation gives CASSFWTGTNTGELFF.

V gene TRBV19 combines with J gene TRBJ2-5, with 8 positions matching TRBD1. Germline V CDR1 and CDR2: LNHDA, SQIVND (reference sequence). V shed 6 bases and J 3 bases; nucleotides not matched to a gene: 3. The CDR3 has 13 amino acids. CDR3 sequence (DNA): TGTGCCAGTAGGGAGACAGGGGAAGAGACCCAGTACTTC. This translates into CASRETGEETQYF.

Comments on this clone: The junction departs from the called germline gene at one end, perhaps through a read error. This chain uses TRBV7-7 with TRBJ2-5; TRBD2 matches at 7 bases. Germline CDR1 and CDR2: SSHAT and FNYEAQ (reference sequence). The CDR3 is 16 residues long. The CDR3 sequence: CASSLGAGETQETQYF. The CDR3 bases are TGTGCTAGCAGCTTAGGCGCGGGGGAGACCCAAGAGACCCAGTACTTC. Full variable domain (rest looked up from reference TRBV7-7 and TRBJ2-5): GAGVSQSPRYKVTKRGQDVTLRCDPISSHATLYWYQQALGQGPEFLTYFNYEAQPDKSGLPSDRFSAERPEGSISTLTIQRTEQRDSAMYRCASSLGAGETQETQYFGPGTRLLVL.

The sample holds a few counts of this clone. This chain connects TRBV29-1 to TRBJ2-1; 7 nucleotides line up with TRBD2. V lost 4 bases and J lost 3; bases outside the gene matches: 9. The CDR3 covers 15 residues. Germline-derived CDR1 and CDR2 are SQVTM and ANQGSEA. The CDR3 DNA reads TGCAGCGTTGCCGATCTAAGGACTAGCTACAATGAGCAGTTCTTC. Its translation is CSVADLRTSYNEQFF.

The J gene is TRBJ2-5, the V gene TRBV28; 9 nucleotides align to TRBD1. In germline, CDR1 is MDHEN, CDR2 SYDVKM. V lost 5 bases, J lost 4 bases, and 14 bases stayed unmatched. The CDR3 has 17 residues. DNA for the CDR3: TGTGCCAGCAGTCACGACAGGGGGACAAGCGTATTAGAGACCCAGTACTTC. Residues: CASSHDRGTSVLETQYF.

The chain has TRBV5-8 and TRBJ1-5; D unclear. This CDR3 region has 13 residues. Per the germline V gene, CDR1 is SGHTS and CDR2 is YDEGEE. V lost 4 bases and J lost 6, with 11 bases in between. The CDR3 nucleotides are TGTGCCAGCAGCCTAGTGGTCTCTCAGCCCCAGCATTTT. As protein: CASSLVVSQPQHF.

The chain carries TRBV11-3 and TRBJ2-5; 8 bases align to TRBD2. The CDR3 contains 16 residues. CDR1 and CDR2 from the germline V gene are SGHNT and YENEEA. The junction had 8 bases not matched to a gene; V was cut back by 1 base and J by 4 bases. This CDR3 reads CASSLGLTGGGETQYF. CDR3 sequence (DNA): TGTGCCAGCAGCTTAGGACTAACGGGAGGGGGAGAGACCCAGTACTTC. Full variable domain (outside the CDR3, taken from reference TRBV11-3 and TRBJ2-5): EAGVVQSPRYKIIEKKQPVAFWCNPISGHNTLYWYLQNLGQGPELLIRYENEEAVDDSQLPKDRFSAERLKGVDSTLKIQPAELGDSAVYLCASSLGLTGGGETQYFGPGTRLLVL.

The J gene is TRBJ1-1, the V gene TRBV4-2; no firm D call. This CDR3 region has 13 residues. V dropped 9 bases and J dropped 2 bases, with 13 bases sitting between them. Germline CDR1 is LGHNA and CDR2 is YNFKEQ. The CDR3 nucleotides read TGTGCCAGAAGCTTGTCCCAAAACACTGAAGCTTTCTTT. This codes for CARSLSQNTEAFF.

The gene calls are TRBV7-9 and TRBJ1-4; weak D call: TRBD1 (6 bases). The CDR3 consists of 12 residues. Germline loops: CDR1 SEHNR, CDR2 FQNEAQ (reference sequence). CDR3 bases: TGTTCCACCGACAGGTTGAATGAAAAACTGTTTTTT. This translates into CSTDRLNEKLFF. Drawing the rest from reference TRBV7-9 and TRBJ1-4, the complete variable domain is DTGVSQNPRHKITKRGQNVTFRCDPISEHNRLYWYRQTLGQGPEFLTYFQNEAQLEKSRLLSDRFSAERPKGSFSTLEIQRTEQGDSAMYLCSTDRLNEKLFFGSGTQLSVL.

The chain uses TRBV6-5 and TRBJ1-6; D may be TRBD1 (6 bases). This CDR3 contains 16 residues. Trimming removed 3 bases from V and 6 bases from J, with 15 bases in between. The germline V gene has CDR1 MNHEY and CDR2 SVGAGI. The CDR3 bases are TGTGCCAGCAGTTATACGGGGGGGGCTTCTAATTCACCCCTCCACTTT. It translates to CASSYTGGASNSPLHF.